The rows below give T cell receptor beta chains drawn from one sample of a study of CD8 T cells in ankylosing spondylitis. TCRdb recomputed calls from the 5' RACE reads with MiXCR, one row per CDR3 protein. This sample has about 840,000 distinct CDR3 sequences, with about 10% found just once. Sequenced input: blood, either unsorted or a sorted T cell fraction (not recorded which). All receptors come from a male donor with ankylosing spondylitis. CDR3s include the opening cysteine and the closing phenylalanine or tryptophan. The D gene is left open where the match is weak. Size is stated for part of the rows, as once, few or many counts, or as a class when the clone is expanded.

v_call	j_call	d_call	clone_size	cdr3_aa	cdr3_nt
TRBV6-2/TRBV6-3	TRBJ1-1	.	.	CASNEVGTQNTEAFF	TGTGCCAGCAACGAAGTAGGGACACAGAACACTGAAGCTTTCTTT
TRBV5-1	TRBJ2-1	.	few	CASSLPRGPVNEQFF	TGCGCCAGCAGCTTGCCGAGGGGACCAGTCAATGAGCAGTTCTTC
TRBV5-1	TRBJ1-5	TRBD1	many	CASSLGTGDSNQPQHF	TGCGCCAGCAGCTTGGGAACAGGGGATAGCAATCAGCCCCAGCATTTT
TRBV15	TRBJ2-3	.	.	CATSPRGGTDTQYF	TGTGCCACCAGCCCCCGAGGCGGCACAGATACGCAGTATTTT
TRBV20-1	TRBJ2-7	TRBD1	few	CSLRQGEEQYF	TGCAGCCTTAGACAGGGAGAGGAGCAGTACTTC
TRBV20-1	TRBJ2-2	.	many	CSASRLVANTGELFF	TGCAGTGCTTCAAGGCTAGTAGCGAACACCGGGGAGCTGTTTTTT
TRBV5-1	TRBJ1-2	.	few	CASSPTPLKDSYGYTF	TGCGCCAGCAGCCCGACGCCTCTCAAAGACAGCTATGGCTACACCTTC
TRBV10-3	TRBJ2-5	.	.	CAISGSFQETQYF	TGTGCCATCAGTGGGAGCTTTCAAGAGACCCAGTACTTC
TRBV7-2	TRBJ2-7	.	.	CASSPARGLGYEQYF	TGTGCCAGCAGCCCCGCCAGGGGTCTGGGATACGAGCAGTACTTC
TRBV6-5	TRBJ1-2	.	few	CASSYRATANFYYGYTF	TGTGCCAGCAGTTACCGCGCGACAGCAAATTTTTACTATGGCTACACCTTC
TRBV6-1	TRBJ1-2	.	.	CASSKAGPSVGYTF	TGTGCCAGCAGTAAAGCGGGACCCTCCGTCGGCTACACCTTC
TRBV12-3/TRBV12-4	TRBJ1-2	TRBD1	.	CASSRQGGTYGYTF	TGTGCCAGCAGCCGACAGGGAGGTACCTATGGCTACACCTTC
TRBV20-1	TRBJ1-5	TRBD1	.	CSAAGQGRGHNQPQHF	TGCAGTGCCGCGGGACAGGGGAGGGGGCACAATCAGCCCCAGCATTTT
TRBV12-3/TRBV12-4	TRBJ2-2	.	.	CASSLEGYGELFF	TGTGCCAGCAGTTTGGAGGGTTACGGGGAGCTGTTTTTT
TRBV12-3/TRBV12-4	TRBJ2-3	TRBD2	many	CASSYLTSGSQYF	TGTGCCAGCAGTTATCTGACTAGCGGCTCGCAGTATTTT
TRBV6-2/TRBV6-3	TRBJ2-5	TRBD1	.	CASRATGSETQYF	TGTGCCAGCAGGGCGACAGGGTCAGAGACCCAGTACTTC
TRBV6-5	TRBJ1-2	.	.	CATTGNDGYTF	TGTGCCACTACAGGGAACGATGGCTACACCTTC
TRBV18	TRBJ1-2	.	.	CASSPTLEGYGYTF	TGTGCCAGCTCACCGACTCTCGAGGGCTATGGCTACACCTTC
TRBV5-1	TRBJ1-1	.	.	CASSFGAHTEAFF	TGCGCCAGCAGCTTTGGGGCTCACACTGAAGCTTTCTTT
TRBV20-1	TRBJ2-1	.	many	CSASRGISYNEQFF	TGCAGTGCTAGTAGGGGGATCTCCTACAATGAGCAGTTCTTC
TRBV4-2	TRBJ1-5	.	many	CASSPSVSYSNQPQHF	TGTGCCAGCAGCCCCTCCGTGAGCTATAGCAATCAGCCCCAGCATTTT
TRBV7-2	TRBJ2-3	.	many	CASSLAGGRTDTQYF	TGTGCCAGCAGCTTAGCTGGGGGGAGAACAGATACGCAGTATTTT
TRBV5-1	TRBJ1-1	TRBD1	few	CASSSGDRVEAFF	TGCGCCAGCAGCTCAGGGGACAGGGTTGAAGCTTTCTTT
TRBV20-1	TRBJ2-1	.	.	CSAGRGDEQFF	TGCAGTGCTGGAAGGGGTGATGAGCAGTTCTTC
TRBV6-2/TRBV6-3	TRBJ1-2	.	.	CASSPGHSQNYGYTF	TGTGCCAGCAGTCCGGGACACTCTCAGAACTATGGCTACACCTTC
TRBV20-1	TRBJ1-5	TRBD1	few	CSAQDRDSNQPQHF	TGCAGTGCTCAGGACAGGGATAGCAATCAGCCCCAGCATTTT
TRBV7-7	TRBJ2-2	.	few	CASSPGGPDTGELFF	TGTGCTAGCAGCCCGGGGGGCCCGGACACCGGGGAGCTGTTTTTT
TRBV11-1	TRBJ1-6	.	few	CASSLGAHRRKLF	TGTGCCAGCAGCTTAGGGGCGCACCGAAGGAAGCTCTTT
TRBV5-1	TRBJ1-1	.	.	CASSWTGTPVTEAFF	TGCGCCAGCAGCTGGACCGGGACACCTGTCACTGAAGCTTTCTTT
TRBV11-1	TRBJ2-7	TRBD1	.	CASRPRDRGPYEQYF	TGTGCCAGCAGACCCCGGGACAGGGGACCCTACGAGCAGTACTTC
TRBV6-5	TRBJ1-4	.	.	CASSSSYFRETGEKLFF	TGTGCCAGCAGTTCCTCCTACTTCAGGGAAACAGGGGAAAAACTGTTTTTT
TRBV11-2	TRBJ2-2	.	few	CASSFTNANTGELFF	TGTGCCAGCAGCTTTACCAACGCGAACACCGGGGAGCTGTTTTTT
TRBV5-6	TRBJ2-5	.	.	CASSLVGTPLETQYF	TGTGCCAGCAGCTTGGTGGGGACTCCCCTGGAGACCCAGTACTTC
TRBV20-1	TRBJ2-3	.	many	CSASFPIDTQYF	TGCAGTGCTAGTTTCCCTATAGATACGCAGTATTTT
TRBV6-1	TRBJ2-7	TRBD2	few	CASSRWGGGTYEQYF	TGTGCCAGCAGCCGATGGGGGGGTGGAACCTACGAGCAGTACTTC
TRBV29-1	TRBJ1-3	.	.	CSVAWASGNTIYF	TGCAGCGTTGCGTGGGCTTCTGGAAACACCATATATTTT
TRBV4-1	TRBJ1-1	.	few	CASSQFGRGITEAFF	TGCGCCAGCAGCCAGTTTGGACGTGGGATCACTGAAGCTTTCTTT
TRBV15	TRBJ2-3	TRBD1	.	CATSRDVDRGADTQYF	TGTGCCACCAGCAGAGATGTGGACAGGGGAGCAGATACGCAGTATTTT
TRBV20-1	TRBJ2-1	TRBD2	few	CSAVDLAGGRNEQFF	TGCAGTGCCGTCGATCTAGCGGGAGGTCGGAATGAGCAGTTCTTC
TRBV4-1	TRBJ2-4	.	.	CASSQVHWAKNIQYF	TGCGCCAGCAGCCAAGTACATTGGGCCAAAAACATTCAGTACTTC
TRBV6-2/TRBV6-3	TRBJ2-7	.	.	CASTRGGGGKSYEQYF	TGTGCCAGCACACGCGGCGGAGGGGGAAAATCCTACGAGCAGTACTTC
TRBV18	TRBJ2-1	TRBD2	.	CASSPREGPYNEQFF	TGTGCCAGCTCACCCCGGGAGGGTCCCTACAATGAGCAGTTCTTC
TRBV20-1	TRBJ2-7	.	.	CSASDRGFSYEQYF	TGCAGTGCTAGTGATCGCGGGTTTTCCTACGAGCAGTACTTC
TRBV6-2/TRBV6-3	TRBJ2-7	TRBD1	.	CASIVQGATYEQYF	TGTGCCAGCATTGTACAGGGGGCTACCTACGAGCAGTACTTC
TRBV6-5	TRBJ2-7	.	many	CASSYSITASYEQYF	TGTGCCAGCAGTTACTCGATAACAGCAAGCTACGAGCAGTACTTC
TRBV27	TRBJ2-1	TRBD2	.	CASSLRVAGFNEQFF	TGTGCCAGCAGTTTAAGGGTAGCGGGATTTAATGAGCAGTTCTTC
TRBV4-3	TRBJ1-5	.	.	CASSQEVYQPQHF	TGCGCCAGCAGCCAAGAAGTTTATCAGCCCCAGCATTTT
TRBV29-1	TRBJ2-7	.	few	CSATSGAYEQYF	TGCAGCGCTACCTCAGGGGCCTACGAGCAGTACTTC
TRBV20-1	TRBJ2-2	.	many	CSARVPGARTGELFF	TGCAGTGCTAGAGTGCCAGGGGCGAGAACCGGGGAGCTGTTTTTT
TRBV7-8	TRBJ1-6	TRBD1	few	CASSTRGTGGSPLHF	TGTGCCAGCAGCACGCGGGGGACAGGGGGTTCACCCCTCCACTTT
TRBV7-8	TRBJ2-5	.	.	CASSLGVRVGEPQYF	TGTGCCAGCAGCTTAGGAGTAAGGGTGGGCGAGCCCCAGTACTTC
TRBV7-2	TRBJ2-1	TRBD2	.	CASSFSGGLAGGPAYNEQFF	TGTGCCAGCAGTTTCAGCGGTGGACTAGCGGGAGGGCCTGCCTACAATGAGCAGTTCTTC
TRBV29-1	TRBJ1-5	TRBD1	many	CSVRPADRDQPQHF	TGCAGCGTTCGCCCGGCAGACAGGGATCAGCCCCAGCATTTT
TRBV12-3/TRBV12-4	TRBJ1-5	TRBD1	.	CAFCLEGGRGARNQPQHF	TGTGCCTTCTGTTTAGAGGGGGGCAGGGGGGCTCGCAATCAGCCCCAGCATTTT
TRBV4-1	TRBJ2-3	.	few	CASSNRDVKDTQYF	TGCGCCAGCAGCAACCGGGACGTAAAAGATACGCAGTATTTT